The next 10 T cell receptor beta chains were all read from a single sample in a study of neoadjuvant nivolumab and ipilimumab in lung cancer (dated by TCRdb to 2018 to 2020). The time point label of this sample denotes: pretherapy, before neoadjuvant immune checkpoint inhibitors. Library preparation employed the immunoSEQ multiplex PCR assay. The clones in this table, taken by TCRdb from immuneACCESS, are in-frame only. Not every clone is retained; where verified, under half of the shortfall comes from an unresolved V gene, and the cause of the rest is unknown. This sample gives roughly 39,000 clones in total; nearly 90% of them show up just once. Approximately 3.4% of the sample belongs to the ten largest clones. The material sequenced was peripheral blood, taken before neoadjuvant nivolumab, alone or with ipilimumab. These receptors all stem from an adult with non-small cell lung cancer.

The rearrangement uses TRBV7-9 and TRBJ1-1, with no clear D. The germline V gene encodes CDR1 SEHNR and CDR2 FQNEAQ (reference sequence). V lost 1 base and J 0 bases, leaving 9 bases between the germline ends. The CDR3 extends over 15 amino acids. For the CDR3, the DNA is TGTGCCAGCAGCTTAGACCAAGCTATGAACACTGAAGCTTTCTTT. Protein product: CASSLDQAMNTEAFF.

The chain employs TRBV7-6 and TRBJ2-2; D remains unclear. Germline V gives CDR1 SGHVS, CDR2 FNYEAQ. This CDR3 region has 12 residues. Trimming cost V 1 base and J 7 bases, with 4 bases left between them. CDR3 amino acids: CASSLESGELFF. The CDR3 DNA reads as TGTGCCAGCAGCTTAGAAAGCGGGGAGCTGTTTTTT.

This clone was counted a few times. V gene TRBV20-1 combines with J gene TRBJ1-5, with no clear D. CDR3 size: 10 residues. In germline, CDR1 is DFQATT, CDR2 SNEGSKA (reference sequence). Deletions cut 5 bases from V and 7 bases from J, with 6 bases between. The CDR3 protein is CSAGEQPQHF. In nucleotides, the CDR3 is TGCAGTGCTGGTGAGCAGCCCCAGCATTTT.

The rearrangement links TRBV5-1 to TRBJ1-1, with D possibly matching TRBD1 (5 bases). V was pared by 4 bases and J by 0 bases, with 19 bases between. This CDR3 region has 17 residues. Germline values: CDR1 SGHRS, CDR2 YFSETQ. The CDR3 DNA is TGCGCCAGCAGCACACCAACCGGGGGAACGATGAACACTGAAGCTTTCTTT. Translating gives CASSTPTGGTMNTEAFF.

The V call is TRBV6-5, the J call TRBJ2-5; 10 bases map to TRBD1. This CDR3 spans 15 amino acids. Germline V lookup: CDR1 MNHEY, CDR2 SVGAGI. The V and J ends lost 6 bases and 0 bases, in that order; junction bases with no gene match: 4. In DNA, the CDR3 is TGTGCCAGCAGACCCGGGACAGGGGACCAAGAGACCCAGTACTTC. It yields the protein CASRPGTGDQETQYF.

The chain is built from TRBV7-3 and TRBJ1-1; the D is unclear. V lost 5 bases to trimming and J lost 1 base, with 11 bases between them. The CDR3 extends over 14 amino acids. The V gene's germline CDR1 is SGHTA and CDR2 FQGTGA. CDR3 nucleotide sequence: TGTGCCAGCAGCAGAACCGGAGGGAACACTGAAGCTTTCTTT. It is translated as CASSRTGGNTEAFF.

This clone was found once. V usage is TRBV7-9 and J usage is TRBJ2-7; D unresolved. Germline CDR1 reads SEHNR; CDR2 reads FQNEAQ (reference sequence). Trimming stripped 1 base from V and 3 bases from J, with 7 bases between. This CDR3 contains 13 residues. DNA for the CDR3: TGTGCCAGCAGCTTAGAACAGAACTACGAGCAGTACTTC. This sequence encodes CASSLEQNYEQYF.

This chain connects TRBV6-6 to TRBJ2-7; a weak D match, TRBD1 (5 bases). Trimming took off 6 bases at V and 1 base at J, with 10 bases between the two ends. The CDR3 extends over 13 amino acids. The germline CDR1 and CDR2 sequences are MNHNY and SVGAGI (reference sequence). The DNA for the CDR3 is TGTGCCAGCAGGCAGGGTCGGTCCTACGAGCAGTACTTC. It codes for CASRQGRSYEQYF.

The chain couples TRBV14 to TRBJ2-3, with D perhaps TRBD1 or TRBD2 (5 bases each). The CDR3 is made up of 14 amino acids. Germline values: CDR1 SGHDN, CDR2 FVKESK. The V gene lost 1 base and the J gene lost 4 bases, with 9 bases spanning the gap. DNA for the CDR3: TGTGCCAGCAGCCAAGTTGTGGGGGCAGATACGCAGTATTTT. It codes for CASSQVVGADTQYF.

The CDR3 is CATSSGGGAEQYF. CDR3 nucleotides: TGTGCCACCAGCAGTGGGGGGGGCGCCGAGCAGTACTTC. The chain is built from TRBV15 and TRBJ2-7, with D maybe TRBD2 (7 bases). V shed 3 bases and J shed 6 bases, with 12 bases lying between them. Germline CDR1 is LNHNV and CDR2 is YYDKDF (reference sequence). The CDR3 has 13 residues.